The 14 T cell receptor beta chains reported below all come from one sample, sequenced in a study of cytomegalovirus exposure and HLA in healthy donors (dated by TCRdb to 2016 to 2017). Library method: the immunoSEQ multiplex PCR assay. For the multiplex PCR, a mixture combining 60 forward primers for TCR Vbeta segments and 13 reverse primers for TCR Jbeta segments was used. Sourced from immuneACCESS, this table was stored by TCRdb with only in-frame sequences that have V and J called. A share of the clones is absent; for the studies checked, an unresolved V gene accounts for under half, and the remainder has no known explanation. For this sample there are approximately 170,000 clones; 65% to 90% appear just once. The ten top clones hold around 2% of the sample. Sequencing was performed on PBMCs. Receptors were obtained from a human donor in good health.

This clone was seen only once. This chain's CDR3 is CASSHDSRGTYEQYF. DNA for the CDR3: TGTGCCAGCAGTCATGACTCCCGGGGGACCTACGAGCAGTACTTC. This chain joins TRBV2 and TRBJ2-7; D possibly corresponds to TRBD2 (6 bases). Trimming left V 5 bases short and J 2 bases short, with 16 bases between. The CDR3 consists of 15 residues. The germline V gene has CDR1 SNHLY and CDR2 FYNNEI.

The genes are TRBV7-9 and TRBJ2-1; TRBD2 matches 7 bases. Germline V gives CDR1 SEHNR, CDR2 FQNEAQ (reference sequence). This CDR3 is 18 amino acids long. V lost 3 bases, J lost 7 bases, and 18 bases stayed unmatched. CDR3 in DNA: TGTGCCAGCAGCTTCAGTTCGGCGGGGGTAAGGCTTAGGAATGAGCAGTTCTTC. Translation gives CASSFSSAGVRLRNEQFF.

V usage is TRBV27 and J usage is TRBJ1-1; no reliable D call. The CDR3 loop spans 13 amino acids. Deletions cut 6 bases from V and 2 bases from J, with 10 bases between. Germline V CDR1 and CDR2: MNHEY, SMNVEV (reference sequence). CDR3 in amino acids: CASSLTGNTEAFF. DNA of the CDR3: TGTGCCAGCAGCTTGACGGGAAACACTGAAGCTTTCTTT.

The chain recombines TRBV15 with TRBJ1-2; 9 positions agree with TRBD1. The CDR3 runs to 16 residues. V dropped 0 bases and J dropped 2; count of bases not matched to a gene: 4. The germline CDR1 and CDR2 sequences are LNHNV and YYDKDF (reference sequence). CDR3 in DNA: TGTGCCACCAGCAGAGATTGGGACAGGGCCAACTATGGCTACACCTTC. Protein product: CATSRDWDRANYGYTF. The full variable domain, its missing parts supplied by reference TRBV15 and TRBJ1-2, is DAMVIQNPRYQVTQFGKPVTLSCSQTLNHNVMYWYQQKSSQAPKLLFHYYDKDFNNEADTPDNFQSRRPNTSFCFLDIRSPGLGDTAMYLCATSRDWDRANYGYTFGSGTRLTVV.

A single count supports this clone. The chain joins TRBV21-1 to TRBJ1-1; the table's D gene call, TRBD1, was not cross checked with the DNA. TRBV21-1 has pseudogene status. The CDR3 covers 18 residues. The CDR3 DNA is TGTGCCAGCAGCAAAGCTCGAGGGGGGACAGGGTACCGCACTGAAGCTTTCTTT. Translating it yields CASSKARGGTGYRTEAFF.

This chain joins TRBV4-2 and TRBJ1-1; 7 nucleotides agree with TRBD1. Trimming removed 4 bases from V and 2 bases from J; junction bases left unmatched: 7. The CDR3 is 15 residues long. Germline CDR1 LGHNA, CDR2 YNFKEQ. In nucleotides, the CDR3 is TGTGCCAGCAGCCTGGGGGGACAGACTAACACTGAAGCTTTCTTT. As protein: CASSLGGQTNTEAFF.

This clone was recorded only once. The chain joins TRBV6-5 to TRBJ1-2, with TRBD1 identical over 9 bases. With V trimmed by 4 bases and J by 0 bases, 3 bases remained unmatched. CDR1 and CDR2 (germline): MNHEY, SVGAGI. The CDR3 length is 15 residues. The CDR3 protein is CASSWGQGTNYGYTF. The CDR3 nucleotides are TGTGCCAGCAGTTGGGGACAGGGAACTAACTATGGCTACACCTTC.

This rearrangement joins TRBV9 to TRBJ2-6, with 7 bases matching TRBD1. The ends lost 4 bases at V and 0 bases at J; junction bases unmatched: 10. There are 18 residues in the CDR3. Germline V gives CDR1 SGDLS, CDR2 YYNGEE. CDR3 in amino acids: CASSKWDSRRSGANVLTF. The DNA of the CDR3 is TGTGCCAGCAGCAAATGGGACAGCCGTCGCTCTGGGGCCAACGTCCTGACTTTC.

The genes are TRBV28 and TRBJ1-2, with D maybe TRBD1 (6 bases). The ends were cut back, 8 bases at V and 6 bases at J, with 10 bases in the middle. Looked up from germline, CDR1 is MDHEN and CDR2 is SYDVKM. The CDR3 loop spans 11 amino acids. The CDR3: CASGRTDGYTF. CDR3 DNA sequence: TGTGCCAGCGGGCGGACAGATGGCTACACCTTC.

Remarks on this clone: The same CDR3 can be traced to other DNA sequences in this sample. The chain uses TRBV19 and TRBJ1-2, with a possible D match to TRBD1 (5 bases). Between the trimmed V and J ends, which lost 1 base and 2 bases, there was a span of 8 bases. Germline V lookup: CDR1 LNHDA, CDR2 SQIVND (reference sequence). This CDR3 is 14 amino acids long. Here the CDR3 reads CASSIAAGNYGYTF. The DNA for the CDR3 is TGTGCCAGTAGTATAGCAGCAGGGAACTATGGCTACACCTTC.

The chain has TRBV10-3 and TRBJ1-2; 9 bases fit TRBD1. V dropped 10 bases and J dropped 6; count of bases not matched to a gene: 6. Germline V gene lookup returns CDR1 ENHRY and CDR2 SYGVKD. The CDR3 has 12 residues. The CDR3: CATRQGVDGYTF. The CDR3 DNA follows: TGTGCCACCAGACAGGGGGTGGATGGCTACACCTTC.

On this clone: The sample holds other DNA sequences that translate to the same CDR3. The V gene is TRBV6-1, the J gene TRBJ2-7; 7 bases fit TRBD1. The trim removed 9 bases at V and 3 bases at J, leaving 2 bases unmatched. This CDR3 spans 11 amino acids. Germline V gene lookup returns CDR1 MNHNS and CDR2 SASEGT. As DNA, the CDR3 is TGTGCCAGTGGACAGGTCTACGAGCAGTACTTC. Protein product: CASGQVYEQYF.

The chain joins TRBV27 to TRBJ1-5; D unresolved. The germline gives CDR1 MNHEY, CDR2 SMNVEV (reference sequence). Trimming removed 2 bases at V and 7 bases at J, with 15 bases between. This CDR3 spans 15 amino acids. The DNA for the CDR3 is TGTGCCAGCAGTTTAGGTCTCGGGGTCGGGCAGCCCCAGCATTTT. This encodes CASSLGLGVGQPQHF.

This clone was observed a single time. The chain uses TRBV19 and TRBJ1-6; no firm D call. CDR1 is LNHDA and CDR2 is SQIVND in the germline V gene (reference sequence). V was shortened by 4 bases and J by 10 bases, with 14 bases between the two germline ends. This CDR3 contains 14 residues. The CDR3 DNA reads TGTGCCAGTAGTACGGCCAGTCAGGCGTCACCCCTCCACTTT. Translation: CASSTASQASPLHF.